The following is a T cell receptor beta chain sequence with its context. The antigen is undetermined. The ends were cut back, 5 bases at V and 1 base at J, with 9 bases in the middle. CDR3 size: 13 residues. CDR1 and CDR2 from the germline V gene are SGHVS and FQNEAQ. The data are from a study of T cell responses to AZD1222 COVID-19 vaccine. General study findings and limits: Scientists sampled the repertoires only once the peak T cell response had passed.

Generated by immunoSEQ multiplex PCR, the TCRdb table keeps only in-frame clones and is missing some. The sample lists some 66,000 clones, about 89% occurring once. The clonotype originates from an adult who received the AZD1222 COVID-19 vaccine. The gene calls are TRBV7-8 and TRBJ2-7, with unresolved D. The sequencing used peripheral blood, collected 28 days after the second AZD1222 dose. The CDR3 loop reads CASSPTVSYEQYF. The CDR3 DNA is TGTGCCAGCAGCCCCACAGTTTCCTACGAGCAGTACTTC.